One and the same sample provided the 2 T cell receptor beta chains below, sequenced in a study of T cell changes during pregnancy in multiple sclerosis. Libraries were prepared by immunoSEQ multiplex PCR; TCRdb keeps only in-frame clonotypes and omits some of them. The data contain 50,000 or so clones, approximately 94% of them singletons. Here the sequenced sample was CD4+ T cells from peripheral blood mononuclear cells, taken in the second trimester of pregnancy. These receptors came from a female donor with multiple sclerosis, enrolled in a pregnancy study.

The chain links TRBV4-3 to TRBJ1-5, with D uncertain. V was trimmed by 1 base and J by 5 bases, leaving 6 bases between them. The length of the CDR3 is 13 residues. CDR1 is LGHNA and CDR2 is YSLEER in the germline V gene. The CDR3 reads CASSQGRDQPQHF. The DNA for the CDR3 is TGCGCCAGCAGCCAAGGTCGGGATCAGCCCCAGCATTTT.

This clone was picked up one time. The chain uses TRBV6-1 and TRBJ2-1, with TRBD2 as a possible D gene (6 bases). V lost 4 bases to trimming and J lost 9 bases, with 22 bases between them. CDR3 length: 16 residues. Germline V lookup: CDR1 MNHNS, CDR2 SASEGT. CDR3 bases: TGTGCCAGCAGTGGCCTAAGACTAGGTCCCCGTAGTGAGCAGTTCTTC. Translating gives CASSGLRLGPRSEQFF.